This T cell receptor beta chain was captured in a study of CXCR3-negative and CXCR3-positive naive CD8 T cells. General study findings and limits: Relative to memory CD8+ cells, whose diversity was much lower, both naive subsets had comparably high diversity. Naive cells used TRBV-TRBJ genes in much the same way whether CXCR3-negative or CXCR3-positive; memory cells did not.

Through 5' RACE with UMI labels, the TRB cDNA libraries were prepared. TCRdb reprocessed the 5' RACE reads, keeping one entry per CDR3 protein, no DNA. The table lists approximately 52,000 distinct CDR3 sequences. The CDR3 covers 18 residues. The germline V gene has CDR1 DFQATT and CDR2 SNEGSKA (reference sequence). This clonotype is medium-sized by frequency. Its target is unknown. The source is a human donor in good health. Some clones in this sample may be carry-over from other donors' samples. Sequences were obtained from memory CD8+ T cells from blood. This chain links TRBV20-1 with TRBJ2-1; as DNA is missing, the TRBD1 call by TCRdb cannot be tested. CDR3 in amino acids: CSASQEQGQEVVDNEQFF.